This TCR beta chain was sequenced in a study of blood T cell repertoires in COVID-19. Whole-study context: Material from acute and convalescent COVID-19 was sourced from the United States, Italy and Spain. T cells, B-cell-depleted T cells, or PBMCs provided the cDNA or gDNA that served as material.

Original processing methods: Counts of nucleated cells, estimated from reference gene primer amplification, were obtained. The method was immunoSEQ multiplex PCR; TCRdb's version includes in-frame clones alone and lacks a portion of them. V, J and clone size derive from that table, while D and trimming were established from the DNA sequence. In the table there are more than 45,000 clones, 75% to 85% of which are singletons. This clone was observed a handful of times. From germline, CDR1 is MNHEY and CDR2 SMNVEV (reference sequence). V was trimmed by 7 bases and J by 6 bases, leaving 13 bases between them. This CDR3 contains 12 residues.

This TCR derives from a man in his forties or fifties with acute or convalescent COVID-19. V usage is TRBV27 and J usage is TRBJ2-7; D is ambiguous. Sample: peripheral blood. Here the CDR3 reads CASTDYRAEQYF. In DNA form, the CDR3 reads TGTGCCAGCACCGATTACAGAGCCGAGCAGTACTTC.